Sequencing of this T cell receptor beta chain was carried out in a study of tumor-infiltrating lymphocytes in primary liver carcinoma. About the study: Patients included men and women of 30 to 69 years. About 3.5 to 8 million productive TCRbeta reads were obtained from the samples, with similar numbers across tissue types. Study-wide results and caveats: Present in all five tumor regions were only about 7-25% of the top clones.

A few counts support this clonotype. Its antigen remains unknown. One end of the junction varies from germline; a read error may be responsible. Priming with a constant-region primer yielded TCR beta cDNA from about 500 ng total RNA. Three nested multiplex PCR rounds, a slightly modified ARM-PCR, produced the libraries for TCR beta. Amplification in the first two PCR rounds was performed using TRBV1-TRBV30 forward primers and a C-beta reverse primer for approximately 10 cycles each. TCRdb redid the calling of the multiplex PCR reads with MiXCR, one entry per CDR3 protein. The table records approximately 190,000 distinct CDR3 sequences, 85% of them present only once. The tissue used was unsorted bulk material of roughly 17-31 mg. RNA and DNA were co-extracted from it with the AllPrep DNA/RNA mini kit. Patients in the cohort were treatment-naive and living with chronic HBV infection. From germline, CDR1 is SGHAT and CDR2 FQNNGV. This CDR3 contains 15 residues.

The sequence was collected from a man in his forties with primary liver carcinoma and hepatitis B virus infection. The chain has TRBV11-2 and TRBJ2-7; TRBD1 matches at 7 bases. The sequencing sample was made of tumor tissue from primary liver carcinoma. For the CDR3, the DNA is TGTGCCAGCAGCTTACGATGGACAGGTGAATACGAGCACTACTTC. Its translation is CASSLRWTGEYEHYF.